Shown below are 9 T cell receptor beta chains from a single sample sequenced in a study of response to subunit inactivated influenza vaccine. TCRdb re-derived calls from the RT-PCR reads in MiXCR, one entry per CDR3 protein. The table shows under 200,000 distinct CDR3 sequences, with approximately 12% occurring only once. This sample was shared with a second study, whose subject was T cells expressing NK-cell markers. Per that study: It was by 5'RACE template switching with UMIs that TCR beta cDNA was made.

The sample in question was CD8+ T cells sorted from PBMCs, obtained approximately 13 days after vaccination. The source is a man aged 50 to 59 who received an inactivated influenza vaccine.

The V call is TRBV9, the J call TRBJ2-1, with unresolved D. The CDR3 loop spans 13 amino acids. V gave up 1 base and J gave up 8 bases, with 10 bases separating them. Germline CDR1 and CDR2: SGDLS and YYNGEE. In DNA form, the CDR3 reads TGTGCCAGCAGCGTATACGCGGAATATGAGCAGTTCTTC. Protein: CASSVYAEYEQFF. Looking up the rest from reference TRBV9 and TRBJ2-1 gives the full variable domain: DSGVTQTPKHLITATGQRVTLRCSPRSGDLSVYWYQQSLDQGLQFLIQYYNGEERAKGNILERFSAQQFPDLHSELNLSSLELGDSALYFCASSVYAEYEQFFGPGTRLTVL.

V and J are TRBV3-1 and TRBJ2-3, with 8 bases matching TRBD1. Germline CDR1 reads LGHDT; CDR2 reads YNNKEL (reference sequence). V dropped 5 bases and J dropped 3; count of bases not matched to a gene: 10. The CDR3 has 16 amino acids. The CDR3 DNA follows: TGTGCCAGCAGCGAATCTGACAGGGGTGGAACAGATACGCAGTATTTT. Its protein is CASSESDRGGTDTQYF.

This clonotype occurred many times. The CDR3 protein is CASSLTRTGALYNEQFF. The CDR3 bases are TGTGCCAGCAGCTTGACCCGTACAGGGGCCCTATACAATGAGCAGTTCTTC. V gene TRBV5-5 combines with J gene TRBJ2-1, with 7 bases matching TRBD1. The CDR3 totals 17 residues. Germline lookup yields CDR1 SGHKS and CDR2 YYEKEE (reference sequence). The V and J ends lost 1 base and 4 bases, in that order; junction bases with no gene match: 11.

A few counts support this clonotype. The CDR3 protein is CASSLLTAPRGGPDTQYF. In DNA form, the CDR3 reads TGTGCCAGCAGCTTACTTACGGCCCCCCGCGGGGGCCCAGATACGCAGTATTTT. J is TRBJ2-3 and V is TRBV7-6; TRBD2 is a possible D gene (7 bases). Looked up from germline, CDR1 is SGHVS and CDR2 is FNYEAQ. The V end lost 2 bases, the J end lost 4 bases, and 22 bases lay between the germline ends. This CDR3 is 18 amino acids long.

The CDR3 DNA reads TGCAGCGTTGAATACCCCCCACAGGACAATGAGCAGTTCTTC. This sequence encodes CSVEYPPQDNEQFF. The chain carries TRBV29-1 and TRBJ2-1; a possible D gene is TRBD1 (5 bases). CDR3 length equals 14 residues. Germline-derived CDR1 and CDR2 are SQVTM and ANQGSEA. Trimming cost V 2 bases and J 5 bases, with 13 bases left between them.

This clonotype was detected only a few times. V usage is TRBV7-2 and J usage is TRBJ2-7, with TRBD1 as a possible D gene (5 bases). The CDR3 runs to 13 residues. V lost 0 bases and J lost 7, with 10 bases in between. CDR1 is SGHTA, CDR2 FQGNSA, per germline. CDR3 region: CASSLAGAREQYF. Here the CDR3 DNA reads TGTGCCAGCAGCTTAGCAGGGGCGAGGGAGCAGTACTTC.

There are many counts of this clonotype. The V gene is TRBV5-5, the J gene TRBJ2-7; D may correspond to TRBD1 or TRBD2 (5 bases each). Germline V gene data show CDR1 as SGHKS and CDR2 as YYEKEE (reference sequence). Deletions cut 2 bases from V and 6 bases from J, with 18 bases between. This CDR3 has 15 amino acids. CDR3: CASSFSRGRGGEQYF. The CDR3 coding sequence is TGTGCCAGCAGCTTTAGCAGAGGCCGGGGCGGCGAGCAGTACTTC.

This clonotype was recorded a few times. The chain couples TRBV29-1 to TRBJ2-7; 8 positions match TRBD1. Germline CDR1 SQVTM, CDR2 ANQGSEA. Trimming cost V 6 bases and J 6 bases; bases outside gene matches: 10. CDR3 length: 13 amino acids. The DNA for the CDR3 is TGCAGCGTAGGACAGGGTTGGAGTACCGAGCAGTACTTC. Protein product: CSVGQGWSTEQYF.

The chain joins TRBV28 to TRBJ2-1; 12 bases match TRBD2. CDR1 and CDR2 from the germline V gene are MDHEN and SYDVKM. Trimming took 7 bases from V and 7 from J; bases not matched to a gene: 5. The CDR3 has 14 amino acids. Here the CDR3 reads CASKTSGSQNEQFF. CDR3 nucleotides: TGTGCCAGCAAGACTAGCGGGAGCCAGAATGAGCAGTTCTTC.